This TCR beta chain appears in the sequencing data of a study of shared clonotypes between healthy human individuals. Findings and limits, study-wide: The researchers took only blood, and tissue repertoires probably look different. Several donors held about 4.5% of naive CD4 clonotypes in common. Generation probabilities were higher for clonotypes shared across all four sorted-subset donors than for unshared ones.

CDR1 SGHRS and CDR2 YFSETQ come from the germline V gene. Deletions cut 0 bases from V and 0 bases from J, with 3 bases between. The CDR3 is made up of 14 amino acids. Each subset's genomic DNA was shared equally among a number of immunoSEQ plates. The method was immunoSEQ multiplex PCR; TCRdb's version includes in-frame clones alone and lacks a portion of them. The sample contains hundreds of thousands of clones, 90% to 97% of which appear only once. To note about this clone: Its antigen is as yet unknown.

The receptor's source is a woman in her thirties in good health. The sequenced sample consisted of naive CD4+ T cells sorted from blood. The subset is: CD45RA+ positively selected. The chain couples TRBV5-1 to TRBJ1-4; D gene unclear. The CDR3 sequence: CASSLETTNEKLFF. Here the CDR3 DNA reads TGCGCCAGCAGCTTGGAAACAACTAATGAAAAACTGTTTTTT.